This T cell receptor (beta chain) was documented in a study of Ad26.COV2.S vaccination and SARS-CoV-2 variants. Study as a whole: The Ad26.COV2.S arm of the COV1001 trial was where the donor was placed. Ad26.COV2.S, an intramuscular injection, was given once or twice 56 days apart.

Germline loops: CDR1 MNHNY, CDR2 SVGAGI (reference sequence). The junction had 7 bases not matched to a gene; V was cut back by 5 bases and J by 1 base. This CDR3 spans 15 amino acids. Treatment: about 20 received Ad26.COV2.S at low or high dose, single or two shots; roughly 5 received placebo; per-sample allocation not given. On day 63 after the first injection, vaccine and placebo recipients gave samples. The individual, an adult aged 18-55 years, was a donor in Boston. SARS-CoV-2 spike from the Wuhan strain was encoded by the vaccine, an Ad26 vector. Clones were sequenced by immunoSEQ multiplex PCR, and TCRdb holds only the in-frame ones, with some missing. This table holds some 640,000 clones, 70% to 90% found once.

The TCR sequence derives from a person aged 18-65 years who received the Ad26.COV2.S COVID-19 vaccine or a placebo. The sequencing here drew on peripheral blood, taken in a trial of Ad26.COV2.S vaccine versus placebo. V usage is TRBV6-6 and J usage is TRBJ2-5; TRBD1 matches at 7 bases. CDR3 sequence: CASSRQGASQETQYF. In DNA form, the CDR3 reads TGTGCCAGCAGTCGACAGGGCGCGAGCCAAGAGACCCAGTACTTC.